This T cell receptor beta chain was captured in a study of radiation and T cells in renal cell carcinoma. Study-wide points: In blood, top tumor clones expanded by 2 weeks, shrinking by 4.

Using immunoSEQ multiplex PCR, the repertoire was profiled, and TCRdb retains in-frame clones only, with some absent. This sample has fewer than 200,000 clones, with about 88% found just once. Germline CDR1 MNHNS, CDR2 SASEGT. Trimming took 3 bases from V and 2 from J, leaving 11 bases between them. The CDR3 sequence is 14 residues long. Specified time point: blood 4 weeks post-SBRT, at nephrectomy. Treatment meaning: 15 Gy SBRT to primary tumor, nephrectomy 4 weeks later. Nephrectomy followed 15 Gy stereotactic body radiation by 4 weeks. About this clone itself: The antigen remains undetermined.

This chain connects TRBV6-1 to TRBJ2-7; D is uncertain. The TCR comes from a woman aged 45-59 years with renal cell carcinoma. Source: blood, taken from a patient whose treatment included radiotherapy and nephrectomy. DNA of the CDR3: TGTGCCAGCAGTGACACGGACGGACCCTACGAGCAGTACTTC. This encodes CASSDTDGPYEQYF.